The 29 T cell receptor beta chains below were found in one sample sequenced in a study of Tregs in tolerant kidney transplant recipients. Only in-frame clones appear in the TCRdb table, and some are missing; sequencing was by immunoSEQ multiplex PCR. The repertoire holds 75,000 to 80,000 clones, with under 95% as singletons. The sample here was Tregs from blood, taken before the transplant. These receptors originate from a human donor who received a combined kidney and bone marrow transplant.

This chain connects TRBV6-1 to TRBJ2-7; D not resolved. The V gene's germline CDR1 is MNHNS and CDR2 SASEGT. This CDR3 has 14 amino acids. The V end lost 8 bases, the J end lost 1 base, and 15 bases lay between the germline ends. This CDR3 is CASGNGRSSYEQYF. The CDR3, as DNA: TGTGCCAGCGGGAATGGGCGGAGTTCCTACGAGCAGTACTTC.

The V and J genes are TRBV28 and TRBJ2-2; TRBD2 matches at 9 bases. Germline CDR1 and CDR2: MDHEN and SYDVKM. The ends lost 9 bases at V and 4 bases at J; junction bases unmatched: 6. CDR3 length: 14 amino acids. DNA for the CDR3: TGTGCCAGTCGTAGCGGGAGCTTCACCGGGGAGCTGTTTTTT. Translation gives CASRSGSFTGELFF.

This clone was detected only once. The chain is built from TRBV5-1 and TRBJ1-1, with 7 bases that match TRBD1. The V gene's germline CDR1 is SGHRS and CDR2 YFSETQ. The CDR3 loop spans 15 amino acids. With 4 bases clipped from V and 2 bases from J, the junction kept 8 bases outside the gene matches. CDR3 loop: CASSARQGLNTEAFF. Written as DNA, the CDR3 is TGCGCCAGCAGCGCCAGACAGGGACTAAACACTGAAGCTTTCTTT.

CDR3 coding DNA: TGTGCCAGCAGTGAGGGGCAGGGGAACTACAATGAGCAGTTCTTC. Its protein product is CASSEGQGNYNEQFF. V is TRBV6-1 and J is TRBJ2-1; perhaps TRBD1 as D (6 bases). V was shortened by 3 bases and J by 3 bases, with 12 bases between the two germline ends. This CDR3 comprises 15 residues. Germline values: CDR1 MNHNS, CDR2 SASEGT.

The rearrangement links TRBV7-2 to TRBJ2-5, with D possibly being TRBD1 or TRBD2 (6 bases each). Trimming took off 4 bases at V and 4 bases at J, with 19 bases between the two ends. The CDR3 has 16 amino acids. Germline V gene sequence: CDR1 SGHTA, CDR2 FQGNSA. CDR3 DNA sequence: TGTGCCAGCAGCTCCTGGGTCGGGAGAGGGGGAGAGACCCAGTACTTC. Amino acids: CASSSWVGRGGETQYF.

This chain joins TRBV20-1 and TRBJ2-1; no clear D. The CDR3 is 11 amino acids. Germline V lookup: CDR1 DFQATT, CDR2 SNEGSKA (reference sequence). V was cut by 3 bases and J by 4 bases, with 4 bases left in between. Here the CDR3 reads CSAREYNEQFF. The DNA of the CDR3 is TGCAGTGCTAGGGAGTACAATGAGCAGTTCTTC.

This chain joins TRBV29-1 and TRBJ1-1; 7 nucleotides match TRBD1. The CDR3 runs 14 residues. The junction had 11 bases not matched to a gene; V was cut back by 7 bases and J by 3 bases. The germline CDR1 and CDR2 sequences are SQVTM and ANQGSEA. Written as DNA, the CDR3 is TGCAGCGCGTTCCCTGACAGGGTTGACACTGAAGCTTTCTTT. Amino acids: CSAFPDRVDTEAFF.

The rearrangement uses TRBV25-1 and TRBJ1-4, with 7 nucleotides matching TRBD1. This CDR3 is 13 amino acids long. Germline CDR1 reads MGHDK; CDR2 reads SYGVNS. The J segment lost 7 bases and the V segment lost 7 bases, leaving 6 bases of the junction unmatched. CDR3 in amino acids: CASMVGGGEKLFF. CDR3 in DNA: TGTGCCAGCATGGTAGGGGGCGGTGAAAAACTGTTTTTT.

The gene calls are TRBV19 and TRBJ1-2, with D possibly matching TRBD1 (6 bases). The CDR3 length is 12 residues. Germline V gene lookup returns CDR1 LNHDA and CDR2 SQIVND (reference sequence). This CDR3 is CATKGVLRGYTF. The CDR3 coding sequence is TGTGCTACCAAGGGGGTCCTTAGAGGCTACACCTTC.

This chain uses TRBV6-1 with TRBJ2-3, with 9 bases aligning to TRBD1. The length of the CDR3 is 15 residues. Germline CDR1 reads MNHNS; CDR2 reads SASEGT. V shed 4 bases and J 2 bases; nucleotides not matched to a gene: 4. This CDR3 is CASSADRGNTDTQYF. CDR3 nucleotides: TGTGCCAGCAGTGCGGACAGGGGTAACACAGATACGCAGTATTTT.

CDR3 nucleotides: TGCAGCATAATAGCGGGAGGCTCCTACGAGCAGTACTTC. Its translation: CSIIAGGSYEQYF. The chain uses TRBV29-1 and TRBJ2-7; 10 nucleotides line up with TRBD2. Unmatched junction bases numbered 4, after V lost 8 bases and J lost 0 bases. CDR1 and CDR2 from the germline V gene are SQVTM and ANQGSEA. CDR3 length equals 13 residues.

The chain uses TRBV5-4 and TRBJ1-1; D gene uncertain. The CDR3 totals 16 residues. V was pared by 0 bases and J by 3 bases, with 15 bases between. CDR1 is SGHNT and CDR2 is YYREEE in the germline V gene (reference sequence). The CDR3 nucleotides read TGTGCCAGCAGCTTGGGACCCGGGGAGGGCCACACTGAAGCTTTCTTT. Protein: CASSLGPGEGHTEAFF.

On this clone: This specimen includes other DNA sequences encoding the same CDR3. The CDR3 DNA reads as TGTGCCAGCAGCCAAGCGGGGGTGGGCCAAGAGACCCAGTACTTC. This gives the protein CASSQAGVGQETQYF. The chain employs TRBV4-2 and TRBJ2-5; perhaps TRBD2 as D (6 bases). V lost 1 base and J lost 1, with 10 bases in between. The germline V gene has CDR1 LGHNA and CDR2 YNFKEQ. This CDR3 spans 15 amino acids.

The V gene is TRBV6-1, the J gene TRBJ1-5; tentatively, D is TRBD1 (6 bases). Trimming took 6 bases from V and 6 from J, leaving 15 bases between them. Germline lookup yields CDR1 MNHNS and CDR2 SASEGT. The CDR3 spans 14 residues. The chain's CDR3 is CASSEPGDAQPQHF. CDR3 nucleotide sequence: TGTGCCAGCAGCGAACCAGGGGATGCTCAGCCCCAGCATTTT.

V is TRBV18 and J is TRBJ2-3, with TRBD1 identical over 7 bases. Unmatched junction bases numbered 1, after V lost 5 bases and J lost 2 bases. This CDR3 spans 13 amino acids. Germline V gives CDR1 KGHSH, CDR2 LQKENI. The CDR3 DNA reads as TGTGCCAGCTCAAGGGGGCTCACAGATACGCAGTATTTT. This encodes CASSRGLTDTQYF.

This chain links TRBV19 with TRBJ2-5; 8 bases align to TRBD1. The CDR3 covers 14 residues. After removal of 6 bases from V and 5 bases from J, the junction contained 8 bases not matched to a gene. The germline V gene encodes CDR1 LNHDA and CDR2 SQIVND (reference sequence). This CDR3 is CASSPTGARETQYF. The CDR3 DNA reads TGTGCCAGTAGCCCGACAGGGGCGAGGGAGACCCAGTACTTC.

V gene TRBV10-3 combines with J gene TRBJ1-5; D is uncertain. The germline V gene has CDR1 ENHRY and CDR2 SYGVKD. With 0 bases removed from V and 2 bases from J, the gap between germline ends came to 14 bases. The CDR3 runs to 17 residues. This chain's CDR3 is CAISESSGALGNQPQHF. In DNA, the CDR3 is TGTGCCATCAGTGAGTCTTCAGGTGCGTTGGGCAATCAGCCCCAGCATTTT.

This sequence joins TRBV2 and TRBJ1-5, with D tentatively TRBD1 (5 bases). The germline CDR1 and CDR2 sequences are SNHLY and FYNNEI. Between the trimmed V and J ends, which lost 2 bases and 5 bases, there was a span of 10 bases. The CDR3 contains 14 residues. The chain's CDR3 is CASSERVGDQPQHF. In DNA, the CDR3 is TGTGCCAGCAGTGAACGTGTGGGGGATCAGCCCCAGCATTTT.

The chain is built from TRBV30 and TRBJ1-5; D not certain. CDR1 and CDR2 from the germline V gene are GTSNPN and SVGIG (reference sequence). Trimming removed 1 base from V and 3 bases from J, with 7 bases in between. The CDR3 length is 13 residues. The CDR3 DNA is TGTGCCTGGAGTGAAGGGTCCAATCAGCCCCAGCATTTT. It translates to CAWSEGSNQPQHF.

V is TRBV14 and J is TRBJ2-5; the D gene is possibly TRBD1 (5 bases). V was cut by 1 base and J by 5 bases, with 14 bases left in between. Germline CDR1 reads SGHDN; CDR2 reads FVKESK. This CDR3 region has 15 residues. CDR3 nucleotide sequence: TGTGCCAGCAGCCAAGGGACGCAGGGAAGGGAGACCCAGTACTTC. The encoded protein is CASSQGTQGRETQYF.

The gene calls are TRBV4-1 and TRBJ1-3, with D tentatively TRBD1 (5 bases). CDR3 length: 16 residues. V was trimmed by 0 bases and J by 4 bases, leaving 13 bases between them. The germline CDR1 and CDR2 sequences are MGHRA and YSYEKL. The CDR3 spells CASSQEEGRGGNTIYF. CDR3 DNA: TGCGCCAGCAGCCAAGAGGAGGGACGGGGAGGAAACACCATATATTTT.

The gene calls are TRBV5-1 and TRBJ1-3, with D perhaps TRBD1 (5 bases). The length of the CDR3 is 15 residues. Trimming took off 0 bases at V and 1 base at J, with 8 bases between the two ends. Germline V gene lookup returns CDR1 SGHRS and CDR2 YFSETQ. CDR3 nucleotide sequence: TGCGCCAGCAGCTTGGAGTCAGGGTCTGGAAACACCATATATTTT. Protein product: CASSLESGSGNTIYF. Based on the CDR3 plus reference TRBV5-1 and TRBJ1-3, the full variable domain is KAGVTQTPRYLIKTRGQQVTLSCSPISGHRSVSWYQQTPGQGLQFLFEYFSETQRNKGNFPGRFSGRQFSNSRSEMNVSTLELGDSALYLCASSLESGSGNTIYFGEGSWLTVV.

V usage is TRBV7-9 and J usage is TRBJ2-1; 10 bases align to TRBD1. This CDR3 contains 15 residues. Germline lookup yields CDR1 SEHNR and CDR2 FQNEAQ (reference sequence). Trimming at V came to 2 bases and at J to 6 bases, leaving 4 bases not matched to a gene. Here the CDR3 reads CASSLHWDRGNEQFF. CDR3 nucleotide sequence: TGTGCCAGCAGCTTACATTGGGACAGGGGCAATGAGCAGTTCTTC.

The chain joins TRBV7-2 to TRBJ2-7; 8 positions agree with TRBD2. Losses at the gene ends were 6 bases for V and 6 bases for J; bases not matched to a gene: 13. This CDR3 region has 15 residues. Germline V CDR1 and CDR2: SGHTA, FQGNSA. Here the CDR3 reads CASRYIGSGIIEQYF. The DNA for the CDR3 is TGTGCCAGCAGGTATATAGGTAGCGGGATAATCGAGCAGTACTTC.

This chain links TRBV19 with TRBJ2-7, with TRBD1 matching 9 bases. Germline CDR1 and CDR2: LNHDA and SQIVND (reference sequence). CDR3 length equals 15 residues. After removal of 4 bases from V and 1 base from J, the junction contained 5 bases not matched to a gene. CDR3 sequence: CASSSGQGPSYEQYF. The CDR3 nucleotides read TGTGCCAGTAGTAGCGGACAGGGGCCATCCTACGAGCAGTACTTC.

The rearrangement links TRBV7-9 to TRBJ2-1; 11 bases map to TRBD2. V lost 5 bases to trimming and J lost 7 bases; unmatched junction nucleotides: 7. The CDR3 consists of 15 residues. Germline lookup yields CDR1 SEHNR and CDR2 FQNEAQ (reference sequence). This chain's CDR3 is CASSPGLAAGNEQFF. The CDR3 DNA is TGTGCCAGCAGCCCGGGACTAGCGGCGGGAAATGAGCAGTTCTTC.

The rearrangement joins TRBV15 to TRBJ2-2; 11 bases match TRBD1. CDR1 is LNHNV and CDR2 is YYDKDF in the germline V gene (reference sequence). J gave up 5 bases and V 0 bases, and 8 bases lay outside the gene matches. The CDR3 contains 18 residues. The CDR3 region is CATSRDIGGTGGTGELFF. CDR3 nucleotide sequence: TGTGCCACCAGCAGAGATATAGGCGGGACAGGGGGTACCGGGGAGCTGTTTTTT.

This chain links TRBV7-2 with TRBJ2-5; D may be TRBD2 (6 bases). Trimming removed 1 base from V and 5 bases from J, with 14 bases in between. Germline V lookup: CDR1 SGHTA, CDR2 FQGNSA. The CDR3 runs 15 residues. The CDR3 is CASSLGASALETQYF. The CDR3 nucleotides are TGTGCCAGCAGCTTAGGTGCTAGCGCCCTCGAGACCCAGTACTTC. The whole variable domain, filled in from reference TRBV7-2 and TRBJ2-5, reads GAGVSQSPSNKVTEKGKDVELRCDPISGHTALYWYRQSLGQGLEFLIYFQGNSAPDKSGLPSDRFSAERTGGSVSTLTIQRTQQEDSAVYLCASSLGASALETQYFGPGTRLLVL.

The chain has TRBV28 and TRBJ2-3; D ambiguous. Germline V lookup: CDR1 MDHEN, CDR2 SYDVKM. The ends were cut back, 6 bases at V and 6 bases at J, with 16 bases in the middle. The CDR3 spans 14 residues. The CDR3 coding sequence is TGTGCCAGCAGCCTCGGAAGAGAGGTGGATACGCAGTATTTT. Its protein is CASSLGREVDTQYF.